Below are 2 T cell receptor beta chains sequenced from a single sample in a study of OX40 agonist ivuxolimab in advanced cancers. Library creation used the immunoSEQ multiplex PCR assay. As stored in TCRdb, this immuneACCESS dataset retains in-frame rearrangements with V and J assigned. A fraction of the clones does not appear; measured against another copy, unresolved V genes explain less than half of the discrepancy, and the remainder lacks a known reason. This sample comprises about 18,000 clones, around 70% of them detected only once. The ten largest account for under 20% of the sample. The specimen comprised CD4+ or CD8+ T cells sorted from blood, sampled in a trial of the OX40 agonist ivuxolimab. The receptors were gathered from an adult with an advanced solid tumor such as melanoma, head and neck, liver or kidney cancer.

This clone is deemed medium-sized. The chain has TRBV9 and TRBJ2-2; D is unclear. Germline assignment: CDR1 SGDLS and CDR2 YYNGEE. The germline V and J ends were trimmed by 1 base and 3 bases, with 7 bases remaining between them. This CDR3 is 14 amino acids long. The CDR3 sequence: CASSVFGDTGELFF. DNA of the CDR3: TGTGCCAGCAGCGTATTCGGAGACACCGGGGAGCTGTTTTTT.

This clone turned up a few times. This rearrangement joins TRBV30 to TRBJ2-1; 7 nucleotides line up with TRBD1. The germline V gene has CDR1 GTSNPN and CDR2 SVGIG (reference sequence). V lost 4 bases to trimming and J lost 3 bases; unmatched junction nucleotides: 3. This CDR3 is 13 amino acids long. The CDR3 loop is CAWMTGYYNEQFF. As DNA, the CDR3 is TGTGCCTGGATGACAGGGTACTACAATGAGCAGTTCTTC.